The source of this TCR beta chain is a study of blood T cell repertoires in COVID-19. Overall study: Researchers got acute and convalescent COVID-19 samples from the United States, Italy and Spain. The analysed material was cDNA or gDNA that came from T cells, B-cell-depleted T cells, or PBMCs.

CDR1 LNHDA and CDR2 SQIVND come from the germline V gene (reference sequence). J gave up 7 bases and V 10 bases, and 12 bases lay outside the gene matches. The CDR3 consists of 13 residues. In this sample, this clone turned up a few times. Data came from immunoSEQ multiplex PCR; TCRdb stores just in-frame clones and leaves some out. Among some 250,000 clones listed, more than 65% were seen once. The sequenced sample was peripheral blood. The receptor was isolated from a woman aged 18-30 years with acute or convalescent COVID-19. This sequence joins TRBV19 and TRBJ1-1, with 7 bases matching TRBD1. The CDR3 DNA reads as TGTGCCAACTACAGGGGTCTCTCCGGTGAAGCTTTCTTT. Translated, it gives CANYRGLSGEAFF.